Listed below are T cell receptor beta chains from one sample, sequenced in a study of blood T cells in healthy people across ages. TCRdb reanalysed the 5' RACE reads using MiXCR and keeps one entry per CDR3 protein. The profile shows just under 750,000 distinct CDR3 sequences, 22% of them singletons. The sequencing input was blood. These receptors were obtained from a man aged 65 to 85 in good health. The CDR3 runs from the conserved cysteine through the conserved F or W. Each record gives: D gene, clone size, V gene, J gene, CDR3 protein, CDR3 DNA. The D gene is left open where the match is weak. Where a row states a size, it is once, few, many or the class of an expanded clone; other rows omit it.

>.|few|TRBV6-1|TRBJ2-6
CASSDLSSGANVLTF
TGTGCCAGCAGTGATTTGAGCTCTGGGGCCAACGTCCTGACTTTC
>.|.|TRBV20-1|TRBJ1-4
CSARPRGRGNEKLFF
TGCAGTGCTAGACCAAGGGGTCGGGGGAATGAAAAACTGTTTTTT
>.|few|TRBV29-1|TRBJ1-2
CSVYRQPLGDGYTF
TGCAGCGTTTACCGACAGCCTCTTGGAGATGGCTACACCTTC
>.|many|TRBV6-2/TRBV6-3|TRBJ1-2
CASSYGGYGYTF
TGTGCCAGCAGTTACGGGGGCTATGGCTACACCTTC
>.|few|TRBV30|TRBJ2-1
CAWSVLAGTNEQFF
TGTGCCTGGAGTGTACTAGCTGGGACGAATGAGCAGTTCTTC
>.|few|TRBV5-1|TRBJ2-1
CASSAFSHEQFF
TGCGCCAGCAGCGCATTTAGCCATGAGCAGTTCTTC
>.|.|TRBV11-1|TRBJ2-5
CASSLLEVQYF
TGTGCCAGCAGCTTACTCGAGGTCCAGTACTTC
>TRBD2|.|TRBV20-1|TRBJ2-1
CSASPARGGRNEQFF
TGCAGTGCTAGCCCTGCGCGGGGGGGCCGGAATGAGCAGTTCTTC
>.|many|TRBV6-5|TRBJ2-3
CASSYAARSTDTQYF
TGTGCCAGCAGTTATGCAGCAAGAAGCACAGATACGCAGTATTTT
>.|.|TRBV5-1|TRBJ1-1
CASSLLDPKNTEAFF
TGCGCCAGCAGCTTGTTGGACCCGAAGAACACTGAAGCTTTCTTT
>TRBD1|.|TRBV7-7|TRBJ2-3
CASSLGFGDRAADTQYF
TGTGCCAGCAGCTTAGGGTTTGGGGACAGGGCAGCAGATACGCAGTATTTT
>.|many|TRBV20-1|TRBJ1-4
CSAPVATNEKLFF
TGCAGTGCCCCAGTTGCAACTAATGAAAAACTGTTTTTT
>TRBD1|many|TRBV7-2|TRBJ1-4
CASSLGGTGGEKLFF
TGTGCCAGCAGCTTAGGGGGGACAGGAGGCGAAAAACTGTTTTTT
>.|few|TRBV20-1|TRBJ2-3
CSTSSPLGADTQYF
TGCAGTACTAGCTCCCCCCTAGGAGCAGATACGCAGTATTTT
>TRBD1|few|TRBV28|TRBJ1-5
CASSFSARGPINQPQHF
TGTGCCAGCAGTTTCTCAGCCAGGGGGCCGATCAATCAGCCCCAGCATTTT
>TRBD2|few|TRBV10-3|TRBJ2-5
CATGTSGKETQYF
TGTGCCACCGGGACTAGCGGAAAAGAGACCCAGTACTTC
>.|.|TRBV5-1|TRBJ2-3
CASSLNRDLRTDTQYF
TGCGCCAGCAGCTTGAACCGGGACCTTCGCACAGATACGCAGTATTTT
>.|.|TRBV6-5|TRBJ1-1
CASSQQPESREAFF
TGTGCCAGCAGTCAACAACCAGAGTCGCGTGAAGCTTTCTTT
>.|.|TRBV7-9|TRBJ2-1
CASSYPRVGGNYNEQFF
TGTGCCAGCAGCTATCCCCGGGTTGGGGGCAACTACAATGAGCAGTTCTTC
>.|.|TRBV5-1|TRBJ1-5
CASSLTGPGPEEDQPQHF
TGCGCCAGCAGCTTAACAGGTCCAGGCCCCGAGGAAGATCAGCCCCAGCATTTT
>TRBD2|.|TRBV4-3|TRBJ2-1
CASSQTSGNRNEQFF
TGCGCCAGCAGCCAAACTAGCGGCAACAGAAATGAGCAGTTCTTC
>.|few|TRBV20-1|TRBJ2-7
CSPPPEGSHEQYF
TGCAGCCCACCCCCAGAGGGATCCCACGAGCAGTACTTC
>.|.|TRBV5-1|TRBJ2-1
CASSLASGFNEQFF
TGCGCCAGCAGCTTGGCTTCAGGGTTCAATGAGCAGTTCTTC
>TRBD2|few|TRBV5-1|TRBJ2-7
CASSLYGTRSEQYF
TGCGCCAGCAGCTTGTATGGGACTAGAAGCGAGCAGTACTTC
>TRBD2|few|TRBV18|TRBJ2-5
CASSGAGSQETQYF
TGTGCCAGCTCCGGAGCGGGGAGTCAAGAGACCCAGTACTTC
>.|.|TRBV20-1|TRBJ2-1
CSAPTAQSSYNEQLF
TGCAGTGCGCCAACCGCACAGAGCTCCTACAATGAGCAGCTCTTC
>.|few|TRBV29-1|TRBJ2-3
CSVGRTLDTQYF
TGCAGCGTTGGGCGGACGCTGGATACGCAGTATTTT
>.|few|TRBV5-5|TRBJ2-2
CASSSGLHTGELFF
TGTGCCAGCAGCTCGGGACTTCACACCGGGGAGCTGTTTTTT
>.|.|TRBV25-1|TRBJ2-7
CASSESKFQNEQYF
TGTGCCAGCAGTGAATCAAAGTTCCAGAACGAGCAGTACTTC
>.|.|TRBV28|TRBJ2-5
CASSFFLAGQETQYF
TGTGCCAGCAGTTTTTTTTTGGCAGGACAAGAGACCCAGTACTTC
>.|many|TRBV12-3/TRBV12-4|TRBJ2-3
CASSLFPDTQYF
TGTGCCAGCAGTTTATTCCCAGATACGCAGTATTTT
>.|.|TRBV19|TRBJ2-3
CASTPTDSSTDTQYF
TGTGCCAGTACCCCGACAGATTCTAGCACAGATACGCAGTATTTT
>TRBD2|few|TRBV5-1|TRBJ2-1
CASSLRSGGANEQFF
TGCGCCAGCAGCTTGAGAAGCGGGGGGGCCAATGAGCAGTTCTTC
>TRBD1|.|TRBV29-1|TRBJ2-3
CSVATTGADTQYF
TGCAGCGTTGCCACGACAGGGGCGGATACGCAGTATTTT
>TRBD1|.|TRBV11-2|TRBJ2-1
CASSFGTDYNEQFF
TGTGCCAGCAGCTTCGGGACAGATTACAATGAGCAGTTCTTC
>TRBD1|.|TRBV4-1|TRBJ2-7
CASSQDPGQPSYEQYF
TGCGCCAGCAGCCAAGACCCGGGACAGCCGTCCTACGAGCAGTACTTC
>TRBD1|many|TRBV11-2|TRBJ2-3
CASSLNGQDTDTQYF
TGTGCCAGCAGCTTAAATGGACAGGACACAGATACGCAGTATTTT
>.|many|TRBV20-1|TRBJ2-3
CSARAGPTVTQYF
TGCAGTGCTAGGGCGGGGCCCACAGTTACGCAGTATTTT
>TRBD1|.|TRBV6-5|TRBJ1-1
CASSYTRDRGTEAFF
TGTGCCAGCAGTTACACCCGGGACAGGGGTACTGAAGCTTTCTTT
>TRBD1|.|TRBV4-3|TRBJ1-4
CASSQAMGTGQGNEKLFF
TGCGCCAGCAGCCAAGCTATGGGGACGGGACAGGGTAATGAAAAACTGTTTTTT
>.|few|TRBV5-1|TRBJ2-2
CASSLVADTGELFF
TGCGCCAGCAGCTTGGTGGCGGACACCGGGGAGCTGTTTTTT
>.|few|TRBV6-5|TRBJ1-1
CASSSHGTEAFF
TGTGCCAGCAGTTCCCACGGTACTGAAGCTTTCTTT
>TRBD2|.|TRBV20-1|TRBJ2-1
CSATLLAGGFNEQFF
TGCAGTGCCACCCTACTAGCGGGAGGCTTCAATGAGCAGTTCTTC
>.|.|TRBV6-5|TRBJ1-2
CASSYSVAGRDYGYTF
TGTGCCAGCAGTTACTCAGTAGCCGGCAGGGATTATGGCTACACCTTC
>TRBD1|.|TRBV6-9|TRBJ2-1
CASGPPWTGGLNEQFF
TGTGCCAGCGGTCCGCCCTGGACAGGGGGCTTAAATGAGCAGTTCTTC
>.|few|TRBV5-1|TRBJ2-1
CASSVDPSVTEQFF
TGCGCCAGCAGCGTTGACCCCTCCGTTACTGAGCAGTTCTTC
>TRBD2|.|TRBV19|TRBJ2-3
CASIAPGLASDTQYF
TGTGCCAGTATCGCTCCGGGACTAGCCTCAGATACGCAGTATTTT
>.|.|TRBV7-2|TRBJ1-1
CASSLDRALRNTEAFF
TGTGCCAGCAGCTTAGACCGGGCCCTCAGGAACACTGAAGCTTTCTTT
>.|few|TRBV12-3/TRBV12-4|TRBJ1-2
CASSLGGHKTF
TGTGCCAGCAGTTTGGGGGGGCATAAGACCTTC
>TRBD1|few|TRBV5-1|TRBJ1-2
CASSLGPTGTGSNYGYTF
TGCGCCAGCAGCTTGGGTCCGACCGGGACAGGAAGTAACTATGGCTACACCTTC
>TRBD2|.|TRBV7-2|TRBJ2-3
CAGSWTSATDTQYF
TGTGCCGGCAGCTGGACTAGCGCGACAGATACGCAGTATTTT
>.|few|TRBV3-1|TRBJ1-1
CTSSQVAGNTEAFF
TGTACCAGCAGCCAAGTGGCGGGAAACACTGAAGCTTTCTTT
>.|once|TRBV11-2|TRBJ2-5
CASSLATNQETQYF
TGTGCCAGCAGCTTAGCCACCAACCAAGAGACCCAGTACTTC
>.|few|TRBV12-3/TRBV12-4|TRBJ1-1
CASSLAGQMTEAFF
TGTGCCAGCAGTTTGGCAGGTCAGATGACTGAAGCTTTCTTT
>TRBD1|.|TRBV5-1|TRBJ2-7
CASSATHQGASYEQYF
TGCGCCAGCAGCGCCACCCACCAGGGGGCGAGCTACGAGCAGTACTTC
>TRBD1|.|TRBV20-1|TRBJ2-1
CSATGETGFSLEQFF
TGCAGTGCAACTGGGGAGACAGGGTTTAGTCTCGAACAGTTCTTC